The rows below give T cell receptor beta chains drawn from one sample of a study of T cells after yellow fever vaccination. TCRdb redid the calling of the 5' RACE reads with MiXCR, one entry per CDR3 protein. This table has 46,000 or so distinct CDR3 sequences, more than 6% appearing once. The sequencing here drew on PBMCs, either bulk or a sorted T-cell subset (CD4+, CD8+, memory, or dextramer-sorted; not recorded which), taken 45 days after the yellow fever booster vaccination. The receptors originated from a man aged 30 to 39 who received the YFV17D yellow fever vaccine. The CDR3 runs from the conserved cysteine through the conserved F or W. The D gene is left open where the match is weak. Clone size appears in some rows only: once, few, many, or a class for an expanded clone.

j_call	d_call	clone_size	v_call	cdr3_nt	cdr3_aa
TRBJ1-6	NA	many	TRBV7-2	TGTGCCAGCAGCTTGGACCGGGGGAGTTCACCCCTCCACTTT	CASSLDRGSSPLHF
TRBJ2-1	TRBD2	many	TRBV29-1	TGCAGCGTTGCCACAGCTAGCGGGGGATGGGAGCAGTTCTTC	CSVATASGGWEQFF
TRBJ2-1	TRBD2	many	TRBV13	TGTGCCAGCAGCTCCACACCCACCGGACTAGTGGGCGGCTATGAGCAGTTCTTC	CASSSTPTGLVGGYEQFF
TRBJ1-1	NA	NA	TRBV5-5	TGTGCCAGCAGCTTGCGGGGTACCGCTGAAGCTTTCTTT	CASSLRGTAEAFF
TRBJ2-7	NA	many	TRBV7-2	TGTGCCAGCAGCTTAAGAGGGGGGGATGTCTACGAGCAGTACTTC	CASSLRGGDVYEQYF
TRBJ1-2	NA	many	TRBV6-5	TGTGCCAGCAGTTACTTTCAGGGCTCTAACTATGGCTACACCTTC	CASSYFQGSNYGYTF
TRBJ1-2	TRBD1	NA	TRBV7-8	TGTGCCAGCACCCTTAACCAGGGGGGAGGGTTGTATGGCTACACCTTC	CASTLNQGGGLYGYTF
TRBJ2-1	NA	many	TRBV7-6	TGTGCCAGCAGCTTACCCGGGGACGATGAGCAGTTCTTC	CASSLPGDDEQFF
TRBJ1-1	NA	few	TRBV20-1	TGCAGTGCTAGTAAGGGCCCTAACACTGAAGCTTTCTTT	CSASKGPNTEAFF
TRBJ2-2	NA	NA	TRBV6-2/TRBV6-3	TGTGCCGGCAGATATAACACCGGGGAGCTGTTTTTT	CAGRYNTGELFF
TRBJ2-3	NA	NA	TRBV10-2	TGCGCCGGGTCGAACAGCTTAGACACAGATACGCAGTATTTT	CAGSNSLDTDTQYF
TRBJ2-5	NA	few	TRBV20-1	TGCAGTGCCACCAGCGAACAAGAGACCCAGTACTTC	CSATSEQETQYF
TRBJ1-4	NA	many	TRBV5-1	TGCGCCAGCAGCTGGAGGGGCGAGAATGAAAAACTGTTTTTT	CASSWRGENEKLFF
TRBJ2-1	TRBD2	few	TRBV5-4	TGTGCCAGCAGCCCGGGAGGCGGCGGGAGAAACCATGAGCAGTTCTTC	CASSPGGGGRNHEQFF
TRBJ2-4	TRBD2	many	TRBV6-1	TGTGCCAGCAGCGAACTAGCGTTTGCCCAAAACATTCAGTACTTC	CASSELAFAQNIQYF
TRBJ1-2	TRBD1	few	TRBV12-3/TRBV12-4	TGTGCCAGCAGTGAGCAACAGGGGTCTTTGAACTATGGCTACACCTTC	CASSEQQGSLNYGYTF
TRBJ2-4	TRBD2	many	TRBV4-3	TGCGCCAGCAGCCAAGGGGACACTAGCGGATGGGGTGACATTCAGTACTTC	CASSQGDTSGWGDIQYF
TRBJ2-7	NA	many	TRBV7-2	TGTGCCAGCAGCTTAGGGTTCACTACCTACGAGCAGTACTTC	CASSLGFTTYEQYF
TRBJ2-3	TRBD1	many	TRBV12-3/TRBV12-4	TGTGCCAGCAGCCTGGGACAGTTCTCGGTCGATACGCAGTATTTT	CASSLGQFSVDTQYF
TRBJ2-3	NA	many	TRBV12-3/TRBV12-4	TGTGCCAGCAATATCCGGGTCACAGATACGCAGTATTTT	CASNIRVTDTQYF
TRBJ2-2	NA	many	TRBV18	TGTGCCAGCGCGCCCCAAAGATCTGCTGGGGAGCTGTTTTTT	CASAPQRSAGELFF
TRBJ2-1	TRBD2	many	TRBV7-6	TGTGCCAGCAGCCCGGGGACTAGCTCTATCAGTGATGAGCAGTTCTTC	CASSPGTSSISDEQFF
TRBJ1-2	NA	NA	TRBV11-2	TGTGCCAGCAGCCCTCTTGCCGACTTAGGCTATGGCTACACCTTC	CASSPLADLGYGYTF
TRBJ2-7	TRBD1	many	TRBV6-4	TGTGCCAGCGGCGACACGAGGGACAGGGGGCACCCCTACGAGCAGTACTTC	CASGDTRDRGHPYEQYF
TRBJ1-2	TRBD1	many	TRBV3-1	TGTGCCAGCAGCCGGACAGGGTATGGCTACACCTTC	CASSRTGYGYTF